The sequence of this TCR beta chain was determined in a study of T cell responses to AZD1222 COVID-19 vaccine. Across the study: Analysis merged second doses at about 4 or about 12 weeks. Broader study findings: Two AZD1222 administrations were followed by greater Spike-specific TCR breadth and depth. All repertoire sampling was performed exclusively after the peak T cell response.

V lost 6 bases and J 3 bases, leaving 16 bases between the germline ends. The CDR3 is 15 residues long. Germline CDR1 is SGHTA and CDR2 is FQGNSA. Details on this clone: Its antigen remains unidentified.

The repertoire was sequenced with immunoSEQ multiplex PCR; TCRdb's copy has only in-frame clones and lacks some. The table shows about 150,000 clones, with approximately 90% occurring only once. V is TRBV7-2 and J is TRBJ2-3; D perhaps matches TRBD1 (5 bases). The sequence came from an adult in good health. This sample comprised peripheral blood, obtained on day 0 of AZD1222 vaccination. CDR3 sequence (DNA): TGTGCCAGCAGTCAATCAACGCAGGGAACAGATACGCAGTATTTT. Translating it yields CASSQSTQGTDTQYF.